This passage covers 21 T cell receptor beta chains from one sample sequenced in a study of T cells in Graves' hyperthyroidism and ophthalmopathy. Amplified TCR beta CDR3 regions derived from RNA transcripts. The TCR CDR3 was amplified in a first-round RT-PCR using the HTBI primer set. TCRdb recomputed calls from the multiplex PCR reads with MiXCR, one row per CDR3 protein. This table has hundreds of thousands of distinct CDR3 sequences, 38% appearing once. Sample: blood. The receptors were sampled from a man between 18 and 35 years old with Graves' hyperthyroidism.

This clonotype showed up many times. J is TRBJ1-2 and V is TRBV7-9, with D hard to call. The V gene's germline CDR1 is SEHNR and CDR2 FQNEAQ (reference sequence). With 0 bases removed from V and 7 bases from J, the gap between germline ends came to 9 bases. CDR3 length: 13 residues. The DNA of the CDR3 is TGTGCCAGCAGCTTAGCCGTTGGAGTTGGCTACACCTTC. This encodes CASSLAVGVGYTF.

The rearrangement uses TRBV7-8 and TRBJ1-5, with D unresolved. CDR1 SGHVS and CDR2 FQNEAQ come from the germline V gene. V lost 2 bases and J lost 3, with 5 bases in between. The CDR3 covers 13 residues. DNA for the CDR3: TGTGCCAGCAGCTTAAGCATCAATCAGCCCCAGCATTTT. It codes for CASSLSINQPQHF.

The V call is TRBV14, the J call TRBJ2-7, with 8 bases identical to TRBD1. CDR1 is SGHDN and CDR2 is FVKESK in the germline V gene. CDR3 size: 15 residues. The V and J ends lost 0 bases and 0 bases, in that order; junction bases with no gene match: 1. This CDR3 reads CASSQEDRDSYEQYF. CDR3 sequence (DNA): TGTGCCAGCAGCCAAGAGGACAGGGACTCCTACGAGCAGTACTTC.

This clonotype came up many times. Sequence at one end of the junction differs from germline and may be a read error. The chain combines TRBV13 with TRBJ1-2, with 9 bases lining up with TRBD1. The CDR3 consists of 14 residues. Germline-derived CDR1 and CDR2 are PRHDT and FYEKMQ (reference sequence). CDR3 region: CASSLGGTGIGYTF. CDR3 DNA sequence: TGTGCCAGCAGTTTAGGGGGGACAGGGATTGGCTACACCTTC.

The chain joins TRBV4-1 to TRBJ2-7; TRBD1 aligns across 9 bases. The CDR3 runs to 14 residues. V shed 3 bases, J shed 3 bases, and the junction held 3 bases outside the gene matches. Germline lookup yields CDR1 MGHRA and CDR2 YSYEKL. The CDR3 region is CASSHAGQGYEQYF. CDR3 bases: TGCGCCAGCAGCCACGCGGGACAGGGCTACGAGCAGTACTTC.

There are a few counts of this clonotype. The gene calls are TRBV13 and TRBJ2-7; 12 bases align to TRBD2. Germline V gives CDR1 PRHDT, CDR2 FYEKMQ (reference sequence). This CDR3 has 15 amino acids. With 4 bases clipped from V and 0 bases from J, the junction kept 1 base outside the gene matches. CDR3 loop: CASSWTSGVSYEQYF. CDR3 sequence (DNA): TGTGCCAGCAGCTGGACTAGCGGGGTCTCCTACGAGCAGTACTTC.

The V gene is TRBV19, the J gene TRBJ2-2; 8 bases fit TRBD1. Germline V CDR1 and CDR2: LNHDA, SQIVND (reference sequence). CDR3 size: 15 residues. After removal of 7 bases from V and 0 bases from J, the junction contained 4 bases not matched to a gene. The chain's CDR3 is CASNEQGANTGELFF. The CDR3 DNA follows: TGTGCCAGTAATGAACAGGGGGCGAACACCGGGGAGCTGTTTTTT.

Concerning this clonotype: The junction departs from the called germline gene at one end, perhaps through a read error. This rearrangement joins TRBV7-7 to TRBJ2-7; D uncertain. This CDR3 region has 15 residues. Germline V CDR1 and CDR2: SSHAT, FNYEAQ (reference sequence). The CDR3 region has the DNA TGTGCTAGCAGCGCTTCTGTTGCTGTGGGTGATGAGCAGTACTTC. Translation gives CASSASVAVGDEQYF.

V gene TRBV19 combines with J gene TRBJ1-2; D call uncertain. The V and J ends lost 4 bases and 4 bases respectively, with 13 bases between them. The CDR3 length is 14 residues. Germline-derived CDR1 and CDR2 are LNHDA and SQIVND (reference sequence). CDR3 sequence: CASSTGNDFYGYTF. The CDR3 bases are TGTGCCAGTAGTACGGGGAATGACTTCTATGGCTACACCTTC.

The chain has TRBV9 and TRBJ2-7; D possibly matches TRBD1 or TRBD2 (5 bases each). Per the germline V gene, CDR1 is SGDLS and CDR2 is YYNGEE. The ends were cut back, 0 bases at V and 0 bases at J, with 10 bases in the middle. The CDR3 is 15 residues long. The CDR3 reads CASSVDPGRSYEQYF. The CDR3 DNA is TGTGCCAGCAGCGTAGATCCGGGGCGCTCCTACGAGCAGTACTTC.

This clonotype has just a few counts. The rearrangement joins TRBV7-9 to TRBJ1-1; TRBD1 is a possible D gene (6 bases). The germline gives CDR1 SEHNR, CDR2 FQNEAQ (reference sequence). Trimming shortened V by 6 bases and J by 1 base, and 24 bases separated the two germline ends. This CDR3 has 18 residues. CDR3 in amino acids: CASSSGVAGVFANTEAFF. Here the CDR3 DNA reads TGTGCCAGCAGTTCAGGGGTGGCAGGGGTCTTCGCGAACACTGAAGCTTTCTTT. The whole variable domain, remainder taken from reference TRBV7-9 and TRBJ1-1, is DTGVSQNPRHKITKRGQNVTFRCDPISEHNRLYWYRQTLGQGPEFLTYFQNEAQLEKSRLLSDRFSAERPKGSFSTLEIQRTEQGDSAMYLCASSSGVAGVFANTEAFFGQGTRLTVV.

The chain employs TRBV11-3 and TRBJ2-1, with D tentatively TRBD1 (5 bases). CDR1 and CDR2 (germline): SGHNT, YENEEA. CDR3 length: 17 amino acids. Trimming left V 5 bases short and J 0 bases short, with 17 bases between. This CDR3 reads CASSAEPGSSSYNEQFF. CDR3 DNA sequence: TGTGCCAGCAGCGCCGAACCAGGGTCCAGCTCCTACAATGAGCAGTTCTTC.

In its sample, this clonotype was seen many times. The gene calls are TRBV7-8 and TRBJ1-3; D gene uncertain. This CDR3 is 15 amino acids long. Germline assignment: CDR1 SGHVS and CDR2 FQNEAQ. V was cut by 1 base and J by 0 bases, with 7 bases left in between. CDR3 in DNA: TGTGCCAGCAGCTTAGAGTTCTTCTCTGGAAACACCATATATTTT. It translates to CASSLEFFSGNTIYF.

This clonotype was counted between two and nine times. This rearrangement joins TRBV2 to TRBJ2-5, with 7 bases matching TRBD1. V trimming: 4 bases; J trimming: 0 bases; junction bases outside the gene matches: 8. Germline assignment: CDR1 SNHLY and CDR2 FYNNEI. CDR3 length: 16 residues. The CDR3 sequence: CASSARQGNYQETQYF. Written as DNA, the CDR3 is TGTGCCAGCAGTGCTCGACAGGGCAACTACCAAGAGACCCAGTACTTC.

This clonotype was seen at least ten times. The chain uses TRBV7-9 and TRBJ1-4; TRBD1 aligns across 10 bases. After removal of 2 bases from V and 6 bases from J, the junction contained 3 bases not matched to a gene. Germline CDR1 is SEHNR and CDR2 is FQNEAQ (reference sequence). There are 15 residues in the CDR3. The CDR3 loop is CASSLRTGGHEKLFF. The CDR3 region has the DNA TGTGCCAGCAGCTTAAGGACAGGGGGACATGAAAAACTGTTTTTT.

This clonotype was counted many times. The V gene is TRBV15, the J gene TRBJ1-5; 10 bases map to TRBD1. The CDR3 covers 17 residues. Germline CDR1 reads LNHNV; CDR2 reads YYDKDF (reference sequence). With V trimmed by 4 bases and J by 4 bases, 10 bases remained unmatched. DNA for the CDR3: TGTGCCACCAGCAAATCGGGACAGGGGATTGGAAATCAGCCCCAGCATTTT. This codes for CATSKSGQGIGNQPQHF. The variable domain in full, with the rest retrieved from reference TRBV15 and TRBJ1-5, is DAMVIQNPRYQVTQFGKPVTLSCSQTLNHNVMYWYQQKSSQAPKLLFHYYDKDFNNEADTPDNFQSRRPNTSFCFLDIRSPGLGDTAMYLCATSKSGQGIGNQPQHFGDGTRLSIL.

This clonotype occurred many times. The chain joins TRBV7-8 to TRBJ2-7; 13 positions agree with TRBD2. This CDR3 is built from 15 residues. CDR1 and CDR2 from the germline V gene are SGHVS and FQNEAQ. V was clipped by 6 bases and J by 3 bases; unmatched bases: 5. CDR3 amino acids: CASSPWTSGSYEQYF. In nucleotides, the CDR3 is TGTGCCAGCAGTCCTTGGACTAGCGGGAGCTACGAGCAGTACTTC.

J is TRBJ2-7 and V is TRBV20-1; TRBD2 agrees at 13 bases. The CDR3 has 15 residues. From germline, CDR1 is DFQATT and CDR2 SNEGSKA (reference sequence). V shed 4 bases, J shed 4 bases, and the junction held 7 bases outside the gene matches. CDR3 nucleotide sequence: TGCAGTGCTAATCGATGGACTAGCGGGAGTTACGAGCAGTACTTC. This encodes CSANRWTSGSYEQYF.

This clonotype was seen only a few times. The chain employs TRBV27 and TRBJ1-1; TRBD1 aligns across 8 bases. J gave up 1 base and V 3 bases, and 10 bases lay outside the gene matches. Germline-derived CDR1 and CDR2 are MNHEY and SMNVEV (reference sequence). The CDR3 contains 17 residues. This chain's CDR3 is CASSFLQGVGGNTEAFF. The CDR3, as DNA: TGTGCCAGCAGTTTCCTACAGGGGGTAGGGGGGAACACTGAAGCTTTCTTT.

This clonotype has ten or more counts. CDR3 DNA: TGTGCCAGCAGCTCCCTCAGCCACGAGCAGTACTTC. This translates into CASSSLSHEQYF. The V and J genes are TRBV7-8 and TRBJ2-7; D call uncertain. V was clipped by 4 bases and J by 5 bases, with 9 bases between them. The CDR3 runs to 12 residues. CDR1 is SGHVS, CDR2 FQNEAQ, per germline.

The chain couples TRBV7-6 to TRBJ2-2, with 8 bases that match TRBD1. Germline CDR1 SGHVS, CDR2 FNYEAQ. This CDR3 comprises 19 residues. V trimming: 6 bases; J trimming: 2 bases; junction bases outside the gene matches: 17. CDR3 sequence reads: CASSYSIWTGRPNTGELFF. CDR3 sequence (DNA): TGTGCCAGCAGTTACTCGATATGGACAGGGCGTCCCAACACCGGGGAGCTGTTTTTT.